This TCR beta chain was obtained from a study of CDR3 diversity in severe acne. Per germline, CDR1 SQVTM and CDR2 ANQGSEA. With V trimmed by 2 bases and J by 5 bases, 8 bases remained unmatched. The CDR3 runs 14 residues. This clonotype is medium-sized in the sample. TCRdb passed the PCR reads through MiXCR, listing each CDR3 protein once. The data contain approximately 80,000 distinct CDR3 sequences, 50% to 65% of them singletons. The sample consisted of blood. The TCR was taken from a male donor in good health, without acne. The chain uses TRBV29-1 and TRBJ2-7; the match to TRBD2 covers 8 bases. CDR3 region: CSVERLAGYHEQYF. The CDR3 DNA reads as TGCAGCGTTGAACGCCTAGCGGGTTACCACGAGCAGTACTTC.